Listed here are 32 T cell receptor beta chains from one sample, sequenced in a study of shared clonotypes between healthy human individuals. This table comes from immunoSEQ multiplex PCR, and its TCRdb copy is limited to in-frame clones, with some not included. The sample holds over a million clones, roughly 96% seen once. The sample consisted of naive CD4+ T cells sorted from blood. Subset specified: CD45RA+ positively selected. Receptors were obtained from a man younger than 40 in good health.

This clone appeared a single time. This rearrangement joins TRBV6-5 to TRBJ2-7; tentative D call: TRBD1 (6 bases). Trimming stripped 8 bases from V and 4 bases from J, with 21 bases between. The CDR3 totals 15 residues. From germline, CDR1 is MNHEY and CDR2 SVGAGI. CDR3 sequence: CASREDRRNNYEQYF. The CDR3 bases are TGTGCCAGCCGCGAGGACAGAAGAAACAATTACGAGCAGTACTTC.

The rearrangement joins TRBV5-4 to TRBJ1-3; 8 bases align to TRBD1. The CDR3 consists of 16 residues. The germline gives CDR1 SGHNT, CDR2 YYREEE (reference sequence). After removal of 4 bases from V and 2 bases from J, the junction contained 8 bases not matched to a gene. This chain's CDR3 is CASSAGTGRTGNTIYF. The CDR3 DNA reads TGTGCCAGCAGCGCCGGGACAGGTAGAACTGGAAACACCATATATTTT.

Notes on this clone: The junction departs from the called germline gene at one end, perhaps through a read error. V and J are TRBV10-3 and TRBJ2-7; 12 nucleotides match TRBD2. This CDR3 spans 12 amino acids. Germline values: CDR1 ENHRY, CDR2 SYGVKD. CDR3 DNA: TGTGCCATCAGTGTCGGACTAGCGGGAAGCCTCTTC. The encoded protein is CAISVGLAGSLF.

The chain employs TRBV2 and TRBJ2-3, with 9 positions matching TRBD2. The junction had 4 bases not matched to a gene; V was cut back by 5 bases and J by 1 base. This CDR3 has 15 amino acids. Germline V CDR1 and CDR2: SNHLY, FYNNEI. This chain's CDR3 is CASSLLAGRTDTQYF. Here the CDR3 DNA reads TGTGCCAGCAGTCTACTAGCGGGCCGCACAGATACGCAGTATTTT.

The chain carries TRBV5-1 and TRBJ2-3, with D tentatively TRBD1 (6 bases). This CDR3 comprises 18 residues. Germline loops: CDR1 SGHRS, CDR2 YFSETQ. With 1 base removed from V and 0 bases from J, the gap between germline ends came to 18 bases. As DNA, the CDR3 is TGCGCCAGCAGCTTGAACCCGACAGGCAAACTTAGCACAGATACGCAGTATTTT. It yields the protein CASSLNPTGKLSTDTQYF.

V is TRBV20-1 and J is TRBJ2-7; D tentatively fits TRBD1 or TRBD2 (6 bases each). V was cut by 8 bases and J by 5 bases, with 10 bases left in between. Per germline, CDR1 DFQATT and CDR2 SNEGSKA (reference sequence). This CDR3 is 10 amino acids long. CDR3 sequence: CSTGRHEQYF. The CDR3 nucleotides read TGCAGTACAGGGAGGCACGAGCAGTACTTC.

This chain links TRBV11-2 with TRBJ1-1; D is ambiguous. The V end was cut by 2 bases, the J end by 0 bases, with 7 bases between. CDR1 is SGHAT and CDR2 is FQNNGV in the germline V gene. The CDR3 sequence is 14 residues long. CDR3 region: CASSLHEVNTEAFF. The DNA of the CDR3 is TGTGCCAGCAGCTTACATGAAGTGAACACTGAAGCTTTCTTT.

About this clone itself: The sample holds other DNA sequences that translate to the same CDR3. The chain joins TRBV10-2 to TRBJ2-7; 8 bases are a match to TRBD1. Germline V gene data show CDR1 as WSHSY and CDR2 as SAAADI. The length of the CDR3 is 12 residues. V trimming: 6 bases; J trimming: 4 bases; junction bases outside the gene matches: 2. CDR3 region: CASRDRGYEQYF. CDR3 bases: TGCGCCAGCAGAGACAGGGGTTACGAGCAGTACTTC.

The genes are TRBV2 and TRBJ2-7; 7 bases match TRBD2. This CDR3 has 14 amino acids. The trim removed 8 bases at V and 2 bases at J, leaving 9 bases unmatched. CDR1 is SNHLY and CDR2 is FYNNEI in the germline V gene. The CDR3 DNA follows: TGTGCCAGCTCTAGACTAGCAGTTACCTACGAGCAGTACTTC. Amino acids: CASSRLAVTYEQYF.

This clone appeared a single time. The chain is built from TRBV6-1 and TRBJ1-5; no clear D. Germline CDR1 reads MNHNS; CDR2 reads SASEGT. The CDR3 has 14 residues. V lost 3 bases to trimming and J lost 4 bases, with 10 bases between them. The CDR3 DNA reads TGTGCCAGCAGTGACCTTAACTTTAATCAGCCCCAGCATTTT. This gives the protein CASSDLNFNQPQHF.

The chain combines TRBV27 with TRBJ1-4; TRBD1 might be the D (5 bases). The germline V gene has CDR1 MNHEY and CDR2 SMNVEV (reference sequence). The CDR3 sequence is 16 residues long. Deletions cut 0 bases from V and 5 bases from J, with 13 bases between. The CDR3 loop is CASSLSSWQGNEKLFF. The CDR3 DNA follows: TGTGCCAGCAGTTTATCCTCTTGGCAGGGAAATGAAAAACTGTTTTTT.

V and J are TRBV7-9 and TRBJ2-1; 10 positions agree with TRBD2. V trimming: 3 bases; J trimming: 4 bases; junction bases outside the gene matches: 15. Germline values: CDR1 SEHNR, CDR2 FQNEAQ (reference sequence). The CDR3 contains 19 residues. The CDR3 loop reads CASSFIRVGLAGEYNEQFF. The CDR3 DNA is TGTGCCAGCAGCTTCATCAGGGTAGGGCTAGCGGGAGAGTACAATGAGCAGTTCTTC.

CDR3 sequence reads: CAIRTTGGKYSTDTQYF. Written as DNA, the CDR3 is TGTGCCATCAGAACGACAGGGGGGAAGTATAGCACAGATACGCAGTATTTT. V is TRBV10-3 and J is TRBJ2-3, with 9 bases that match TRBD1. The length of the CDR3 is 17 residues. Trimming removed 6 bases from V and 0 bases from J; junction bases left unmatched: 10. Germline V gene sequence: CDR1 ENHRY, CDR2 SYGVKD.

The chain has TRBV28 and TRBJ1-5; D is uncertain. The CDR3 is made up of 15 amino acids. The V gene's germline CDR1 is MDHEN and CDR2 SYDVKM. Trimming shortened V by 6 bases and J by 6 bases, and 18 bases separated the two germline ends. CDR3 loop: CASSPRPGRVQPQHF. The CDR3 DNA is TGTGCCAGCAGCCCACGCCCGGGAAGGGTTCAGCCCCAGCATTTT.

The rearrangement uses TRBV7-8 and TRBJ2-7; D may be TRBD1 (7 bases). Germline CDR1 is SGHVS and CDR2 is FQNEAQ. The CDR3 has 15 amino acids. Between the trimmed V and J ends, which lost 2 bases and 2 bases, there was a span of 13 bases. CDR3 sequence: CASSLLDREAYEQYF. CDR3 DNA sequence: TGTGCCAGCAGCTTATTAGACAGGGAGGCCTACGAGCAGTACTTC.

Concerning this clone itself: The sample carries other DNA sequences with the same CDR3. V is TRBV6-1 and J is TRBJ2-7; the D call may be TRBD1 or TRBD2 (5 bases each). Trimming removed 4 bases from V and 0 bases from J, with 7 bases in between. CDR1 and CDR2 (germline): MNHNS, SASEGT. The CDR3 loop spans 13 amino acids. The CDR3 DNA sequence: TGTGCCAGCAGTGTTGGGGGCTCCTACGAGCAGTACTTC. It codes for CASSVGGSYEQYF.

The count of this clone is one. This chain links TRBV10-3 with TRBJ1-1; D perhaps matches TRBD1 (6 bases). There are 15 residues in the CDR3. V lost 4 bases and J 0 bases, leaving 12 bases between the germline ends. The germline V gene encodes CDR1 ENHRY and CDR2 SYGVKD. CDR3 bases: TGTGCCATCAGTGCGAAGGACAGTCTGAACACTGAAGCTTTCTTT. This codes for CAISAKDSLNTEAFF.

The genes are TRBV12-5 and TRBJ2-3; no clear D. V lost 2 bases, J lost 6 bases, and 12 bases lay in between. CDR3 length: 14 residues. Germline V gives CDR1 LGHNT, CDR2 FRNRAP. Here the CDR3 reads CASGLTGHEDTQYF. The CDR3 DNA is TGTGCTAGTGGTTTGACCGGGCACGAGGATACGCAGTATTTT.

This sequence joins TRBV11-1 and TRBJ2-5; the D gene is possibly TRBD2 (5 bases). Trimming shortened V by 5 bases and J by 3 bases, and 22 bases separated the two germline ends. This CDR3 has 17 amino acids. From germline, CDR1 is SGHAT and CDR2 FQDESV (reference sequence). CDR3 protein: CASSKDLLVGVEETQYF. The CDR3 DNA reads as TGTGCCAGCAGCAAAGATTTACTGGTGGGAGTGGAAGAGACCCAGTACTTC.

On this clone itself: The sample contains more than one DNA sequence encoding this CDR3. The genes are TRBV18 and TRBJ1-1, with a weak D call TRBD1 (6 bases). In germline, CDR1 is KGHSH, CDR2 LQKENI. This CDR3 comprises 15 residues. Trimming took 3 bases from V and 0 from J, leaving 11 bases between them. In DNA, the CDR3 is TGTGCCAGCTCACCCAAGCAGGGGATGAACACTGAAGCTTTCTTT. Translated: CASSPKQGMNTEAFF.

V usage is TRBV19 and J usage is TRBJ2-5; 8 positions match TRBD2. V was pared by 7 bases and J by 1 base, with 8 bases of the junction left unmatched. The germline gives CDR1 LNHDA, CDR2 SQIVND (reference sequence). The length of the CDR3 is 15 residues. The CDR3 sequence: CASTLSGSSQETQYF. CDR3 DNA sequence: TGTGCCAGTACGCTGAGCGGGAGCAGCCAAGAGACCCAGTACTTC.

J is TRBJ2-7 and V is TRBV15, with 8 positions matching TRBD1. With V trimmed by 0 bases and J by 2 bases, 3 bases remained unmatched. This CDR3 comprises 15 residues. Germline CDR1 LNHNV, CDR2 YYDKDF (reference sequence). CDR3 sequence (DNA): TGTGCCACCAGCAGAGAAGGGGACAGGACCTACGAGCAGTACTTC. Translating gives CATSREGDRTYEQYF.

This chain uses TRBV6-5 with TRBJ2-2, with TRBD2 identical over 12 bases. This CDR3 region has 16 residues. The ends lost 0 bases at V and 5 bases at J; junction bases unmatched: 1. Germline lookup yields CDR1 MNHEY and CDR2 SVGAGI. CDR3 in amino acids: CASSYSTSGRTGELFF. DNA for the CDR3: TGTGCCAGCAGTTACTCGACTAGCGGGAGAACCGGGGAGCTGTTTTTT.

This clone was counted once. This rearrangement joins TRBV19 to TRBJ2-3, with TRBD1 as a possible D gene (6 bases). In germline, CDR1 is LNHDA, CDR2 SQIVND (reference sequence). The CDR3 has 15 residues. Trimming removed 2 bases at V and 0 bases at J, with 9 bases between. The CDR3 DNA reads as TGTGCCAGTAGTATAATGGGGGCAAGCACAGATACGCAGTATTTT. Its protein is CASSIMGASTDTQYF.

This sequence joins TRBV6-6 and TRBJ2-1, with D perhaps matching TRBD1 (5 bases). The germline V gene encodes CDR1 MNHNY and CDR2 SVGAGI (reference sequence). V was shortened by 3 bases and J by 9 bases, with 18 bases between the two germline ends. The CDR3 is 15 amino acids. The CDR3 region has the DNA TGTGCCAGCAGTTATTCGTCCCCCGGAACAGGTGAGCAGTTCTTC. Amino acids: CASSYSSPGTGEQFF.

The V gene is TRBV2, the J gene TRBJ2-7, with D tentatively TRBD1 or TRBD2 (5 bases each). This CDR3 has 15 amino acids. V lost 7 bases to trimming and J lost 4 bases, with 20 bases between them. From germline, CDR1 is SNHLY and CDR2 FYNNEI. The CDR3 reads CASKTLFSGTYEQYF. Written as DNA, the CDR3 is TGTGCCAGCAAGACACTATTTTCCGGGACGTACGAGCAGTACTTC. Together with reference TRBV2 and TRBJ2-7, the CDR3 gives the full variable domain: EPEVTQTPSHQVTQMGQEVILRCVPISNHLYFYWYRQILGQKVEFLVSFYNNEISEKSEIFDDQFSVERPDGSNFTLKIRSTKLEDSAMYFCASKTLFSGTYEQYFGPGTRLTVT.

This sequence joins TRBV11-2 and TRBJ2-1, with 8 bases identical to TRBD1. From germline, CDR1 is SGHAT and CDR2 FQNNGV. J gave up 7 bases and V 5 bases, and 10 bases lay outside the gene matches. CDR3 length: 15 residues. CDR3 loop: CASSPGTGAGNEQFF. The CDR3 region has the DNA TGTGCCAGCAGCCCTGGGACAGGCGCCGGGAATGAGCAGTTCTTC. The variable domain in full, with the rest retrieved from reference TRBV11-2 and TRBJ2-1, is EAGVAQSPRYKIIEKRQSVAFWCNPISGHATLYWYQQILGQGPKLLIQFQNNGVVDDSQLPKDRFSAERLKGVDSTLKIQPAKLEDSAVYLCASSPGTGAGNEQFFGPGTRLTVL.

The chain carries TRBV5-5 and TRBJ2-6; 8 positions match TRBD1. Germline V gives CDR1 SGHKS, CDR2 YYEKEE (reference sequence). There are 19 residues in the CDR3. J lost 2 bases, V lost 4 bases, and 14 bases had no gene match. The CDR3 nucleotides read TGTGCCAGCAGCGCCACTGGGCCAGGGGGCGCCGCTGGGGCCAACGTCCTGACTTTC. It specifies CASSATGPGGAAGANVLTF.

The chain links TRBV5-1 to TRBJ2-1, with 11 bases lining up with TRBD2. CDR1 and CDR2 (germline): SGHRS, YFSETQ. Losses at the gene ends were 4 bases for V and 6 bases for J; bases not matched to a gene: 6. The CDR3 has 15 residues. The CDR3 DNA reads TGCGCCAGCAGCGATGCTGGGACTAGCGGCAATGAGCAGTTCTTC. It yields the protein CASSDAGTSGNEQFF.

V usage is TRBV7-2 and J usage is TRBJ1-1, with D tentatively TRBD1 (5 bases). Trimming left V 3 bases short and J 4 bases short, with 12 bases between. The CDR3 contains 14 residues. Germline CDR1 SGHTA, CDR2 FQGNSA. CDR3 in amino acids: CASSFGGDGTEAFF. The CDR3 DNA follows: TGTGCCAGCAGCTTTGGGGGGGACGGCACTGAAGCTTTCTTT.

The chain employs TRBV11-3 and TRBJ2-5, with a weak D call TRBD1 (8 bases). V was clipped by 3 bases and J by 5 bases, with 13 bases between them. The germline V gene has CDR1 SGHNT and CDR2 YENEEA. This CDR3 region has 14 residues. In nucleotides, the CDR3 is TGTGCCAGCAGCTTGGACAGGGAGGGGGAGACCCAGTACTTC. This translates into CASSLDREGETQYF.

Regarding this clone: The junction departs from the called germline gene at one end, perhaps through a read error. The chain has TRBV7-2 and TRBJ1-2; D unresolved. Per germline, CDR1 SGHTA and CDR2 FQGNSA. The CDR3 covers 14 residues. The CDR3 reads CANSPSEGNYGYTF. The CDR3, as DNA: TGTGCCAACAGCCCCTCAGAGGGTAACTATGGCTACACCTTC.